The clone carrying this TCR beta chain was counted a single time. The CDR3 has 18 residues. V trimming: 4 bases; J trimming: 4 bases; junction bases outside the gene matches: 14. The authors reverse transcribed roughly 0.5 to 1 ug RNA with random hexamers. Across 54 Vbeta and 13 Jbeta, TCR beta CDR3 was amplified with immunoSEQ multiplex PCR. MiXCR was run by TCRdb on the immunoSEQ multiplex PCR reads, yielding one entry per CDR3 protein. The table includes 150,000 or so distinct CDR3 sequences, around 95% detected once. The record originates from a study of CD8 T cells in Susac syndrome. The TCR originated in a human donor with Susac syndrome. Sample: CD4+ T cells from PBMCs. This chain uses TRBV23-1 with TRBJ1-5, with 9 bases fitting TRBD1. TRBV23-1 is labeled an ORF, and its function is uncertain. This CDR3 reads CASSRPGQGLLRNQPQHF. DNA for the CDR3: TGCGCCAGCAGTCGCCCGGGACAGGGATTATTGAGGAATCAGCCCCAGCATTTT.